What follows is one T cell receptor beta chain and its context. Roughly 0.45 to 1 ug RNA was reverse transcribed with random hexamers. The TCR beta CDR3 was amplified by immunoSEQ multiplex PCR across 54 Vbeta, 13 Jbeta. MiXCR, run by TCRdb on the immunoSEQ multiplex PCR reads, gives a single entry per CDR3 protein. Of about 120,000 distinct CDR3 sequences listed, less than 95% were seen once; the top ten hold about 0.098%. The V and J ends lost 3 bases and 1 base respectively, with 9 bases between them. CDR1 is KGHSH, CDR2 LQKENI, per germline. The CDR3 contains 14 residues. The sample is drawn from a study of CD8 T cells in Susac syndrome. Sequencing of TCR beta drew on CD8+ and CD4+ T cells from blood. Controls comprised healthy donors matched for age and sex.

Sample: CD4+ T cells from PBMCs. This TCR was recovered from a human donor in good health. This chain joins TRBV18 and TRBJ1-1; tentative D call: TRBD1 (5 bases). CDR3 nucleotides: TGTGCCAGCTCACCCCGGGGGACGAACACTGAAGCTTTCTTT. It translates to CASSPRGTNTEAFF.